The 11 T cell receptor beta chains reported below all come from one sample, sequenced in a study of blood T cell dynamics during melanoma immunotherapy. Clones were sequenced by immunoSEQ multiplex PCR, and TCRdb holds only the in-frame ones, with some missing. Of 7,000 or so clones listed, about four fifths are singletons. Time point noted: pre-treatment baseline. The sample was blood, taken from a patient treated with checkpoint blockade. Every receptor here comes from a human donor with melanoma.

V and J are TRBV19 and TRBJ1-2; possible D gene TRBD1, 6 bases. CDR3 size: 16 residues. Germline V gene data show CDR1 as LNHDA and CDR2 as SQIVND (reference sequence). V lost 5 bases and J 7 bases, leaving 23 bases between the germline ends. Here the CDR3 reads CASSPRGDPLTGGYTF. In DNA, the CDR3 is TGTGCCAGTAGTCCAAGGGGGGATCCTTTAACTGGTGGCTACACCTTC. Using reference TRBV19 and TRBJ1-2 for the parts outside the CDR3, the full variable domain is DGGITQSPKYLFRKEGQNVTLSCEQNLNHDAMYWYRQDPGQGLRLIYYSQIVNDFQKGDIAEGYSVSREKKESFPLTVTSAQKNPTAFYLCASSPRGDPLTGGYTFGSGTRLTVV.

The V and J genes are TRBV6-5 and TRBJ1-2, with 7 nucleotides matching TRBD1. The CDR3 has 13 amino acids. Unmatched junction bases numbered 3, after V lost 4 bases and J lost 4 bases. Germline V gene lookup returns CDR1 MNHEY and CDR2 SVGAGI. The CDR3 sequence is CASSWDRGYGYTF. The DNA for the CDR3 is TGTGCCAGCAGTTGGGACAGAGGCTATGGCTACACCTTC.

The chain has TRBV19 and TRBJ2-1, with D maybe TRBD2 (6 bases). CDR3 size: 15 residues. Germline CDR1 and CDR2: LNHDA and SQIVND (reference sequence). V shed 1 base and J shed 4 bases, with 11 bases lying between them. The chain's CDR3 is CASSIGASVYNEQFF. The CDR3 DNA is TGTGCCAGTAGTATAGGGGCTAGCGTGTACAATGAGCAGTTCTTC.

J is TRBJ2-6 and V is TRBV5-1; D is possibly TRBD1 or TRBD2 (5 bases each). Germline V gene sequence: CDR1 SGHRS, CDR2 YFSETQ. The CDR3 contains 17 residues. The germline V and J ends were trimmed by 6 bases and 0 bases, with 16 bases remaining between them. This CDR3 reads CASISVPGPSGANVLTF. The CDR3 bases are TGCGCCAGCATTAGCGTCCCGGGGCCCTCTGGGGCCAACGTCCTGACTTTC.

Judged by abundance, this clone is large. Other nucleotide sequences in the sample specify the same CDR3. The V call is TRBV6-6, the J call TRBJ2-7, with TRBD2 matching 9 bases. The germline V gene has CDR1 MNHNY and CDR2 SVGAGI (reference sequence). This CDR3 region has 15 residues. Trimming removed 2 bases from V and 4 bases from J; junction bases left unmatched: 6. CDR3 sequence (DNA): TGTGCCAGCAGTTACGAGGCGGGAGGGCCTTACGAGCAGTACTTC. Protein product: CASSYEAGGPYEQYF.

This clone was seen only once. CDR3 bases: TGTGCCAGCAGCGTCACGGGACGTTCTAATCAGCCCCAGCATTTT. It encodes CASSVTGRSNQPQHF. V usage is TRBV7-8 and J usage is TRBJ1-5, with D possibly being TRBD1 (5 bases). Germline assignment: CDR1 SGHVS and CDR2 FQNEAQ. Trimming left V 5 bases short and J 4 bases short, with 15 bases between. The CDR3 extends over 15 amino acids.

The V and J genes are TRBV9 and TRBJ2-7, with TRBD2 matching over 10 bases. V lost 3 bases to trimming and J lost 3 bases; unmatched junction nucleotides: 15. CDR1 SGDLS and CDR2 YYNGEE come from the germline V gene. The CDR3 loop spans 18 amino acids. Here the CDR3 DNA reads TGTGCCAGCAGCGCGGGCAGTGCTAGCGGGAGAAATTACTACGAGCAGTACTTC. Protein sequence: CASSAGSASGRNYYEQYF.

J is TRBJ2-7 and V is TRBV7-6; a weak D match, TRBD1 (6 bases). The CDR3 covers 19 residues. In germline, CDR1 is SGHVS, CDR2 FNYEAQ. V gave up 2 bases and J gave up 1 base, with 24 bases separating them. CDR3 DNA sequence: TGTGCCAGCAGCTTACTCCCAAATTCGGACAGCTATGGTTCCTACGAGCAGTACTTC. This translates into CASSLLPNSDSYGSYEQYF.

V usage is TRBV4-2 and J usage is TRBJ1-5; perhaps TRBD1 as D (5 bases). V lost 1 base and J 3 bases, leaving 13 bases between the germline ends. The CDR3 totals 16 residues. Germline assignment: CDR1 LGHNA and CDR2 YNFKEQ. As DNA, the CDR3 is TGTGCCAGCAGCCAAGTGGGCAGAGGGGACAATCAGCCCCAGCATTTT. It encodes CASSQVGRGDNQPQHF.

The chain has TRBV4-2 and TRBJ2-3; D call uncertain. This CDR3 is built from 16 residues. Trimming removed 0 bases from V and 1 base from J, with 11 bases in between. CDR1 and CDR2 from the germline V gene are LGHNA and YNFKEQ. In DNA form, the CDR3 reads TGTGCCAGCAGCCAAGATTTAGGTCTGCGCACAGATACGCAGTATTTT. This codes for CASSQDLGLRTDTQYF.

This chain joins TRBV10-3 and TRBJ1-5, with D perhaps TRBD1 (5 bases). The CDR3 sequence is 14 residues long. The V end was cut by 10 bases, the J end by 2 bases, with 15 bases between. In germline, CDR1 is ENHRY, CDR2 SYGVKD. This CDR3 is CATVDNLGNQPQHF. The CDR3 region has the DNA TGTGCCACAGTGGACAACCTGGGCAATCAGCCCCAGCATTTT.